These 31 T cell receptor beta chains came from one sample sequenced in a study of blood T cells in healthy people across ages. It was with a sample-barcoded 5' primer and a J-beta primer mix that a second PCR of roughly 7 to 12 cycles was run. TCRdb reprocessed the 5' RACE reads with MiXCR, giving one entry per CDR3 protein. The sample holds about 1.7 million distinct CDR3 sequences, 28% seen once. Input material: blood. All receptors derive from a woman in her twenties or thirties in good health.

The table lists this clonotype with a few counts. This chain connects TRBV12-3 or TRBV12-4 to TRBJ2-1; 9 bases match TRBD2. The J segment lost 7 bases and the V segment lost 6 bases, leaving 10 bases of the junction unmatched. The CDR3 sequence is 15 residues long. CDR3 region: CASRFPGLAANEQFF. For the CDR3, the DNA is TGTGCCAGCAGATTCCCGGGACTAGCAGCTAATGAGCAGTTCTTC.

This clonotype was picked up many times. The V call is TRBV10-3, the J call TRBJ2-5; TRBD1 matches at 7 bases. The J segment lost 2 bases and the V segment lost 3 bases, leaving 3 bases of the junction unmatched. Germline CDR1 and CDR2: ENHRY and SYGVKD. The CDR3 has 14 residues. The CDR3 spells CAISEPGQQETQYF. The CDR3, as DNA: TGTGCCATCAGTGAACCGGGACAGCAAGAGACCCAGTACTTC.

The V gene is TRBV7-2, the J gene TRBJ2-5, with 8 bases matching TRBD2. J was trimmed by 3 bases and V by 6 bases; bases with no gene match: 12. Looked up from germline, CDR1 is SGHTA and CDR2 is FQGNSA. There are 16 residues in the CDR3. The CDR3 coding sequence is TGTGCCAGCAGGACGGGACGGGGAGCGGGAGAAGAGACCCAGTACTTC. It codes for CASRTGRGAGEETQYF.

The chain employs TRBV6-1 and TRBJ2-4, with a weak D call TRBD1 (6 bases). This CDR3 has 18 amino acids. V lost 7 bases and J 3 bases, leaving 25 bases between the germline ends. From germline, CDR1 is MNHNS and CDR2 SASEGT. This CDR3 reads CASTPRQDPTGYKNIQYF. In DNA, the CDR3 is TGTGCCAGCACTCCCAGACAGGACCCCACAGGTTACAAAAACATTCAGTACTTC.

The chain employs TRBV12-3 or TRBV12-4 and TRBJ2-5, with 8 bases aligning to TRBD1. This CDR3 contains 15 residues. Germline trimming cut 3 bases from V and 4 bases from J; bases unmatched to any gene: 7. CDR3 in amino acids: CASSFTGGRGETQYF. The CDR3 DNA reads TGTGCCAGCAGTTTTACAGGGGGTCGGGGAGAGACCCAGTACTTC.

This clonotype was seen more than once but under ten times. The rearrangement links TRBV4-3 to TRBJ1-1, with D perhaps TRBD1 (5 bases). CDR3 size: 13 residues. Germline CDR1 LGHNA, CDR2 YSLEER. Between the trimmed V and J ends, which lost 6 bases and 0 bases, there was a span of 8 bases. The DNA of the CDR3 is TGCGCCAGCAGAGAAGGGGTGAACACTGAAGCTTTCTTT. Translating it yields CASREGVNTEAFF.

The chain carries TRBV7-9 and TRBJ2-2, with 7 nucleotides matching TRBD1. The trim removed 5 bases at V and 7 bases at J, leaving 4 bases unmatched. The CDR3 runs 13 residues. CDR1 and CDR2 from the germline V gene are SEHNR and FQNEAQ (reference sequence). The CDR3 coding sequence is TGTGCCAGCAGCGGGACAGCGAACGGGGAGCTGTTTTTT. It translates to CASSGTANGELFF.

In regard to this clonotype: One junction end disagrees with the germline gene, perhaps due to a read error. DNA of the CDR3: TGTGCCAGCAGCCACGGCGGGGCGGGAGAAGAGACCCAGGACTTC. Protein: CASSHGGAGEETQDF. This chain links TRBV7-2 with TRBJ2-5; TRBD2 agrees at 7 bases. Germline CDR1 SGHTA, CDR2 FQGNSA. This CDR3 is built from 15 residues.

This clonotype was picked up a small number of times. The chain carries TRBV6-2 or TRBV6-3 and TRBJ2-1; 7 bases map to TRBD2. The CDR3 is made up of 15 amino acids. CDR1 MNHEY and CDR2 SVGEGT come from the germline V gene. V shed 6 bases and J 9 bases; nucleotides not matched to a gene: 14. In nucleotides, the CDR3 is TGTGCCAGCAGCCGGGACTATCAAATATCGGGTGAGCAGTTCTTC. Translated, it gives CASSRDYQISGEQFF.

Comment on this clonotype: A read error may produce the germline difference seen at one junction end. The chain is built from TRBV9 and TRBJ2-5, with D perhaps matching TRBD2 (6 bases). The CDR3 runs to 15 residues. CDR1 is SGDLS, CDR2 YYNGEE, per germline. This CDR3 is CASSVGLARAETLYF. CDR3 coding DNA: TGTGCCAGCAGCGTAGGTCTAGCGCGGGCAGAGACCCTGTACTTC.

A word on this clonotype: A much larger clone lies one base from this, so it may be a read error. This chain links TRBV20-1 with TRBJ2-4, with a possible D match to TRBD2 (5 bases). Germline-derived CDR1 and CDR2 are DFQATT and SNEGSKA (reference sequence). The germline V and J ends were trimmed by 3 bases and 6 bases, with 15 bases remaining between them. The CDR3 covers 14 residues. The CDR3 loop reads CSASGGRLGNIQYF. The CDR3 DNA reads TGCAGTGCTAGTGGAGGACGACTGGGAAACATTCAGTACTTC.

This clonotype was detected a few times. V gene TRBV15 combines with J gene TRBJ2-1, with unresolved D. V shed 0 bases and J shed 10 bases, with 7 bases lying between them. The CDR3 sequence is 12 residues long. CDR1 and CDR2 (germline): LNHNV, YYDKDF (reference sequence). CDR3 coding DNA: TGTGCCACCAGCAGAGATGCGCAGGAGCAGTTCTTC. This encodes CATSRDAQEQFF.

This clonotype was detected only a few times. The rearrangement links TRBV7-2 to TRBJ2-3; 14 nucleotides match TRBD2. Germline lookup yields CDR1 SGHTA and CDR2 FQGNSA. CDR3 length: 18 amino acids. V was pared by 5 bases and J by 2 bases, with 9 bases of the junction left unmatched. DNA of the CDR3: TGTGCCAGCAGCGTAGGACTAGCGGGAGGATCGATCACAGATACGCAGTATTTT. Translating gives CASSVGLAGGSITDTQYF.

The V call is TRBV7-7, the J call TRBJ2-1, with 8 bases matching TRBD2. The DNA end favors TRBJ2-7, so the J call may be wrong. Germline lookup yields CDR1 SSHAT and CDR2 FNYEAQ (reference sequence). The CDR3 is 14 amino acids. The CDR3 reads CASSLEHLAGEQYF. CDR3 sequence (DNA): TGTGCCAGCAGCTTAGAGCATCTAGCGGGTGAGCAGTACTTC.

This clonotype was observed a handful of times. The chain uses TRBV20-1 and TRBJ2-3; the D gene is possibly TRBD2 (5 bases). The CDR3 is 16 residues long. V was cut by 0 bases and J by 2 bases, with 15 bases left in between. The V gene's germline CDR1 is DFQATT and CDR2 SNEGSKA (reference sequence). DNA for the CDR3: TGCAGTGCTAGAGACAGAGCCCGGGGATCCACAGATACGCAGTATTTT. It codes for CSARDRARGSTDTQYF.

The CDR3 loop is CAISEFSGGGETQYF. CDR3 coding DNA: TGTGCCATCAGTGAGTTTAGCGGAGGGGGTGAGACCCAGTACTTC. The V gene is TRBV10-3, the J gene TRBJ2-5; tentatively, D is TRBD1 or TRBD2 (6 bases each). Germline CDR1 and CDR2: ENHRY and SYGVKD. The CDR3 contains 15 residues. Trimming shortened V by 1 base and J by 5 bases, and 14 bases separated the two germline ends.

This clonotype was found a few times. The rearrangement links TRBV12-3 or TRBV12-4 to TRBJ2-7, with D possibly TRBD1 on 5 matching bases. This CDR3 is built from 14 residues. V was shortened by 4 bases and J by 3 bases, with 13 bases between the two germline ends. CDR3 amino acids: CASSWRRGGYEQYF. DNA of the CDR3: TGTGCCAGCAGTTGGAGAAGGGGTGGCTACGAGCAGTACTTC.

The chain is built from TRBV12-3 or TRBV12-4 and TRBJ2-5; maybe TRBD2 (7 bases). The CDR3 is 16 amino acids. Between the trimmed V and J ends, which lost 7 bases and 5 bases, there was a span of 23 bases. The CDR3 DNA follows: TGTGCCAGCACCGGGGGGTGGGGGGGCCAAGAGGAGACCCAGTACTTC. This gives the protein CASTGGWGGQEETQYF.

This clonotype was picked up a small number of times. This sequence joins TRBV9 and TRBJ2-6; D remains ambiguous. Per germline, CDR1 SGDLS and CDR2 YYNGEE. Trimming removed 1 base from V and 1 base from J, with 12 bases in between. The CDR3 has 17 residues. The CDR3 DNA is TGTGCCAGCAGCGTACGCCCCCTTCGATCTGGGGCCAACGTCCTGACTTTC. Translating it yields CASSVRPLRSGANVLTF.

This clonotype was observed a few times. The gene calls are TRBV20-1 and TRBJ1-2; D is possibly TRBD1 (5 bases). The CDR3 extends over 12 amino acids. Between the trimmed V and J ends, which lost 8 bases and 4 bases, there was a span of 14 bases. Germline-derived CDR1 and CDR2 are DFQATT and SNEGSKA (reference sequence). The CDR3 DNA follows: TGCAGTTGCTTCGACAGCATCTATGGCTACACCTTC. Residues: CSCFDSIYGYTF.

V and J are TRBV29-1 and TRBJ2-2; maybe TRBD1 (6 bases). The CDR3 is made up of 15 amino acids. Trimming stripped 5 bases from V and 2 bases from J, with 15 bases between. Per germline, CDR1 SQVTM and CDR2 ANQGSEA. The CDR3 protein is CSVHGTPENTGELFF. The CDR3 coding sequence is TGCAGCGTTCACGGGACACCCGAAAACACCGGGGAGCTGTTTTTT.

This clonotype was detected only a few times. This rearrangement joins TRBV7-9 to TRBJ2-3; unclear D gene. Germline V gene sequence: CDR1 SEHNR, CDR2 FQNEAQ (reference sequence). Trimming left V 10 bases short and J 6 bases short, with 17 bases between. The CDR3 contains 13 residues. CDR3 sequence (DNA): TGTGCCACCCTGTTAGTGGGTACGGATACGCAGTATTTT. Its protein is CATLLVGTDTQYF.

V usage is TRBV7-6 and J usage is TRBJ1-2; D unresolved. The ends were cut back, 6 bases at V and 9 bases at J, with 17 bases in the middle. The CDR3 runs 13 residues. The germline gives CDR1 SGHVS, CDR2 FNYEAQ. The CDR3 DNA is TGTGCCAGCAGGGCACTGGATTCCTCCCGCTACACCTTC. This gives the protein CASRALDSSRYTF. The whole variable domain, remainder taken from reference TRBV7-6 and TRBJ1-2, is GAGVSQSPRYKVTKRGQDVALRCDPISGHVSLYWYRQALGQGPEFLTYFNYEAQQDKSGLPNDRFSAERPEGSISTLTIQRTEQRDSAMYRCASRALDSSRYTFGSGTRLTVV.

There are a few counts of this clonotype. This sequence joins TRBV30 and TRBJ2-1; 7 nucleotides match TRBD1. This CDR3 region has 12 residues. Germline values: CDR1 GTSNPN, CDR2 SVGIG (reference sequence). Germline trimming cut 3 bases from V and 12 bases from J; bases unmatched to any gene: 8. The DNA for the CDR3 is TGTGCCTGGAGACAAACAGGGGTTGTGCAGTTCTTC. Its protein product is CAWRQTGVVQFF.

This clonotype was detected a few times. The CDR3 loop reads CASSHPSGYEQYF. DNA for the CDR3: TGTGCCAGCAGCCACCCGAGCGGGTACGAGCAGTACTTC. The V gene is TRBV7-9, the J gene TRBJ2-5; D possibly corresponds to TRBD2 (6 bases). The DNA end is more similar to TRBJ2-7, so the J call may be wrong. The germline CDR1 and CDR2 sequences are SEHNR and FQNEAQ (reference sequence). The CDR3 is 13 amino acids.

This rearrangement joins TRBV28 to TRBJ2-5; possible D gene TRBD1, 6 bases. CDR3 length equals 11 residues. Per germline, CDR1 MDHEN and CDR2 SYDVKM. V gave up 7 bases and J gave up 7 bases, with 10 bases separating them. The CDR3 sequence: CASKGGGTQYF. The CDR3 nucleotides are TGTGCCAGCAAAGGGGGTGGGACCCAGTACTTC.

This sequence joins TRBV7-2 and TRBJ2-1, with a weak D call TRBD2 (6 bases). The CDR3 is made up of 14 amino acids. Trimming stripped 0 bases from V and 10 bases from J, with 13 bases between. In germline, CDR1 is SGHTA, CDR2 FQGNSA. DNA for the CDR3: TGTGCCAGCAGCTTAGCCTCTCAGGGAGGCGAGCAGTTCTTC. This codes for CASSLASQGGEQFF.

The chain recombines TRBV20-1 with TRBJ1-2; TRBD1 is a possible D gene (6 bases). The V and J ends lost 5 bases and 4 bases respectively, with 14 bases between them. The CDR3 sequence is 13 residues long. Germline CDR1 is DFQATT and CDR2 is SNEGSKA (reference sequence). The CDR3 DNA reads TGCAGTGCTCAGGGGTTGGAGGGCTATGGCTACACCTTC. This gives the protein CSAQGLEGYGYTF.

This clonotype was recorded a few times. V usage is TRBV6-5 and J usage is TRBJ2-3; perhaps TRBD2 as D (5 bases). The CDR3 is 14 residues long. Germline values: CDR1 MNHEY, CDR2 SVGAGI. V gave up 7 bases and J gave up 3 bases, with 14 bases separating them. CDR3 in DNA: TGTGCCAGCACCGACGGGGAAGGGACAGATACGCAGTATTTT. Translation: CASTDGEGTDTQYF.

Concerning this clonotype: This may arise from a read error, as a much more abundant clone is one base away. The CDR3 DNA reads as TGTGCCGGCACAGGACAGAATAACCAAGAGACCCAGTACTTC. Protein product: CAGTGQNNQETQYF. The chain is built from TRBV12-3 or TRBV12-4 and TRBJ2-5; a weak D match, TRBD1 (6 bases). V lost 11 bases, J lost 0 bases, and 16 bases lay in between. CDR3 size: 14 residues.

This clonotype was detected ten times or more. This chain links TRBV29-1 with TRBJ2-2, with D perhaps TRBD1 (6 bases). The V end was cut by 7 bases, the J end by 0 bases, with 15 bases between. The CDR3 runs to 15 residues. Germline CDR1 reads SQVTM; CDR2 reads ANQGSEA. In DNA, the CDR3 is TGCAGCGCGGCGCGACAGGCGGCGAACACCGGGGAGCTGTTTTTT. Translated: CSAARQAANTGELFF.